What follows is one TCR beta chain and its context. It lacks a known antigen. Per-base quality was not reported, and no clone a single base away is much larger than it. The sample comes from a study of CD8 T cells in ankylosing spondylitis (dated by TCRdb to the late 2010s). The study in broad terms: The study set out to find disease-linked TCR variants by profiling T cell receptor beta repertoires in ankylosing spondylitis patients and healthy donors. Samples of peripheral blood were taken, and for ankylosing spondylitis patients, synovial fluid was collected as well. In total, the full study cohort was made up of roughly 100 healthy donors and roughly 27 ankylosing spondylitis patients. Overall study results and their limits: In peripheral blood, the disease-linked clones were found at relatively low frequencies and had a CD8+ phenotype. A TCR beta motif made up of several highly homologous amino acid variants appeared to be characteristic of blood from ankylosing spondylitis patients. According to the report, matched synovial fluid samples from ankylosing spondylitis patients were significantly enriched for the disease-linked clones. Some motif variants had previously been reported in the synovial fluid and blood of reactive arthritis patients, which suggests shared mechanisms of disease initiation.

Sequencer: Illumina HiSeq 2500. Quantitative 5'-RACE with molecular barcodes was used to prepare TCR beta libraries. As for the original processing: A new computational method based on a probabilistic model of VDJ rearrangement was used to identify disease-linked TCR variants. TCRdb cleaned the public reads at Q25 with fastp, built clones with MiXCR and kept in-frame beta chains. Rows with one shared CDR3 protein collapse into an entry with the most common genes and DNA. The authors' filters were not applied to this entry. The sample table records under 200,000 distinct CDR3 sequences; 9.8% of these occur just once. The ten largest clonotypes hold over 12% of the sample. The receptor comes from a female donor with ankylosing spondylitis or in good health (not recorded which). Sequencing was done on a sample of blood, either unsorted or a sorted T cell fraction (not recorded which).

The nucleotide sequence is given as TGCAGTGCTACCGGCGGGGGGCGCGAGCAGTACTTC. This is translated as CSATGGGREQYF. The rearranged chain carries TRBV20-1 and TRBJ2-7; 8 bases in between match TRBD2. For this chain, trimming is 4 bases at the V end and 6 bases at the J end, and the number of junction bases without a gene match is 5. Based on the germline V gene (reference sequence), the CDR1 and CDR2 sequences are DFQATT and SNEGSKA. The CDR3 sequence holds 12 residues, the cysteine and phenylalanine included. The entry retains the CDR3 DNA only, 36 bases that are in frame from base 1.